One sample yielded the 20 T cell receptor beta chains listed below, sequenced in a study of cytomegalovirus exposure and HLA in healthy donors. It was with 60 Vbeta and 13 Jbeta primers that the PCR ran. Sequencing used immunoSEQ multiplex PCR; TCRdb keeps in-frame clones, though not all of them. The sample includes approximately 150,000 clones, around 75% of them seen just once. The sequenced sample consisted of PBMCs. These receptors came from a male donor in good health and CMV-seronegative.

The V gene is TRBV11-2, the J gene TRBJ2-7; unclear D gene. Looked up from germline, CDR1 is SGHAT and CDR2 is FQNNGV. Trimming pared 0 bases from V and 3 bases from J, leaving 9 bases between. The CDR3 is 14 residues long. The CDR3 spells CASSLESALYEQYF. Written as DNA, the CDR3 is TGTGCCAGCAGCTTAGAGTCAGCGCTCTACGAGCAGTACTTC.

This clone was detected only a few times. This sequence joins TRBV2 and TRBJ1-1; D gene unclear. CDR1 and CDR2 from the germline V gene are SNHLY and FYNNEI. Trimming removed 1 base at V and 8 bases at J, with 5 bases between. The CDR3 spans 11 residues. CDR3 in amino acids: CASSEVREAFF. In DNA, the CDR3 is TGTGCCAGCAGTGAAGTACGGGAAGCTTTCTTT.

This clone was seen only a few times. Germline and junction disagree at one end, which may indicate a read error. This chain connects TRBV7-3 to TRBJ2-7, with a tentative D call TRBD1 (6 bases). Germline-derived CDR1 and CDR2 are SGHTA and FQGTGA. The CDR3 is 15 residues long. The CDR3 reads CASSQVAGDSYEQYF. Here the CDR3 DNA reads TGCGCCAGCAGCCAGGTTGCAGGGGATTCCTACGAGCAGTACTTC.

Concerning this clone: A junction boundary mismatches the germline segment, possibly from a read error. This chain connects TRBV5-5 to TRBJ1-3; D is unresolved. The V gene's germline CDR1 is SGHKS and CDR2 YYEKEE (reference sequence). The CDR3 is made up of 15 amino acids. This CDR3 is CASGLEGSSGNTIYF. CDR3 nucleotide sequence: TGTGCCAGCGGCTTGGAAGGGAGCTCTGGAAACACCATATATTTT. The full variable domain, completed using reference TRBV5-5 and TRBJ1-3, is DAGVTQSPTHLIKTRGQQVTLRCSPISGHKSVSWYQQVLGQGPQFIFQYYEKEERGRGNFPDRFSARQFPNYSSELNVNALLLGDSALYLCASGLEGSSGNTIYFGEGSWLTVV.

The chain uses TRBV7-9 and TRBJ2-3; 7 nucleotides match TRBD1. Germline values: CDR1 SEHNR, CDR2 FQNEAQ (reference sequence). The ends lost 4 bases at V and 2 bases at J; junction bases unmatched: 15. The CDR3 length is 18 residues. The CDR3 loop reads CASSCWVHRGHPTDTQYF. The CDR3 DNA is TGTGCCAGCAGCTGTTGGGTACACAGGGGCCACCCCACAGATACGCAGTATTTT.

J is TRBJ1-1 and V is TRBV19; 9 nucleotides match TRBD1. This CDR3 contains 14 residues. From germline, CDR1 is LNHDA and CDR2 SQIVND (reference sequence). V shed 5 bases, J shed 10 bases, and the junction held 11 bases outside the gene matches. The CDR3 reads CASSSWTGEEGAFF. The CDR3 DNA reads TGTGCCAGTAGTTCCTGGACAGGGGAAGAGGGAGCTTTCTTT.

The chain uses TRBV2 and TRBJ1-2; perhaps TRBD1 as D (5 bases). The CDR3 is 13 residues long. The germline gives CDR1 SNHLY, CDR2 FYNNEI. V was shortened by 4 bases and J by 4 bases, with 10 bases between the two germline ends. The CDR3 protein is CASSGREVYGYTF. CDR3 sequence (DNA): TGTGCCAGCAGTGGCAGGGAGGTCTATGGCTACACCTTC.

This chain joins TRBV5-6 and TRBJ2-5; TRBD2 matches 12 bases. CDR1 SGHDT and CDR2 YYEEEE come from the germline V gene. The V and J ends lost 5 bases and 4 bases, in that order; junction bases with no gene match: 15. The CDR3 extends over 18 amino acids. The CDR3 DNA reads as TGTGCCAGCAGTTTCCGCCTAGCGGGAGGGGGGACAGGAGAGACCCAGTACTTC. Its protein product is CASSFRLAGGGTGETQYF.

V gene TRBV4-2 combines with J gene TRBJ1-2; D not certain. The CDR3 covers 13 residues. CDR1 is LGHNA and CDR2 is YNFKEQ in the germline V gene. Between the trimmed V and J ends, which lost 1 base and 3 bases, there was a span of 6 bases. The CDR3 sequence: CASSQVGDYGYTF. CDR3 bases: TGTGCCAGCAGCCAAGTGGGCGACTATGGCTACACCTTC.

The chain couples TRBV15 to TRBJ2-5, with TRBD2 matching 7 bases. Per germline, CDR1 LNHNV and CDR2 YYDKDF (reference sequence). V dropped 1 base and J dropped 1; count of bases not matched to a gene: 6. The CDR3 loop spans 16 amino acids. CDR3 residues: CATSRGAGVFQETQYF. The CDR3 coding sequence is TGTGCCACCAGCAGAGGTGCGGGGGTGTTCCAAGAGACCCAGTACTTC. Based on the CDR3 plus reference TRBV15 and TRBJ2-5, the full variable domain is DAMVIQNPRYQVTQFGKPVTLSCSQTLNHNVMYWYQQKSSQAPKLLFHYYDKDFNNEADTPDNFQSRRPNTSFCFLDIRSPGLGDTAMYLCATSRGAGVFQETQYFGPGTRLLVL.

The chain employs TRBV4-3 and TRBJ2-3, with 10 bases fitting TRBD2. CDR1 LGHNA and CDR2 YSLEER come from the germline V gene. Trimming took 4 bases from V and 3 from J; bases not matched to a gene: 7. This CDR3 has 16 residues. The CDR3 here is CASSPQGLAFTDTQYF. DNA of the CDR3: TGCGCCAGCAGCCCCCAGGGACTAGCGTTTACAGATACGCAGTATTTT.

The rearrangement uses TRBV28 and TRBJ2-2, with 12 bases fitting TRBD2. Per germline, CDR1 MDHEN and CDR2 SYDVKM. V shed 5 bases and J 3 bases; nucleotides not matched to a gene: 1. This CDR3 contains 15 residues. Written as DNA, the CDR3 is TGTGCCAGCAGTGGGACTAGCGGGTACACCGGGGAGCTGTTTTTT. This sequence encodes CASSGTSGYTGELFF. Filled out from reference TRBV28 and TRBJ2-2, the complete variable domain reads DVKVTQSSRYLVKRTGEKVFLECVQDMDHENMFWYRQDPGLGLRLIYFSYDVKMKEKGDIPEGYSVSREKKERFSLILESASTNQTSMYLCASSGTSGYTGELFFGEGSRLTVL.

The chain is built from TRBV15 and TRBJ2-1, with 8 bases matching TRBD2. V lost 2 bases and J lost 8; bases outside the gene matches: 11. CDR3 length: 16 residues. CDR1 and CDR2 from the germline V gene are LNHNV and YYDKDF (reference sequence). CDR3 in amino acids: CATSRPPGLDRDEQFF. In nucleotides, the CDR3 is TGTGCCACCAGCAGACCCCCGGGACTAGATAGAGATGAGCAGTTCTTC.

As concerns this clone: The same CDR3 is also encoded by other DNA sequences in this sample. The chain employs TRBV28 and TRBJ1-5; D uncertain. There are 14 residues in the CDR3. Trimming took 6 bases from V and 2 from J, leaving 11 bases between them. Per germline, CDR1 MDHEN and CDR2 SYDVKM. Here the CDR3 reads CASSLAGGNQPQHF. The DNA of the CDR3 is TGTGCCAGCAGCCTCGCGGGAGGCAATCAGCCCCAGCATTTT.

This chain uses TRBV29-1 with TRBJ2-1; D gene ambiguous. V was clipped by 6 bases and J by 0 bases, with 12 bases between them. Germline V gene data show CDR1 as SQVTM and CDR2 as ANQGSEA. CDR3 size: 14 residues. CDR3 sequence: CSVDTPSSYNEQFF. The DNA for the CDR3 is TGCAGCGTAGATACTCCAAGCTCCTACAATGAGCAGTTCTTC.

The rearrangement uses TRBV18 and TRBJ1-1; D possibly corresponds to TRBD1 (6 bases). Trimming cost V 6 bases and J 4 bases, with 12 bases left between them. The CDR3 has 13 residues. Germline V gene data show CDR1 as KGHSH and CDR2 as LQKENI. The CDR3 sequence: CASSSDRTTEAFF. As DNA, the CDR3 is TGTGCCAGCTCGTCCGACAGGACCACTGAAGCTTTCTTT.

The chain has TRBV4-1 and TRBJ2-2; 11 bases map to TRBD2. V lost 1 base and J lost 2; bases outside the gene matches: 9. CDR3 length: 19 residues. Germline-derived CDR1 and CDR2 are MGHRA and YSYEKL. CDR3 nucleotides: TGCGCCAGCAGCCAAGTAGGAGTAGCGGGGGGGAAAAACACCGGGGAGCTGTTTTTT. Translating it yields CASSQVGVAGGKNTGELFF.

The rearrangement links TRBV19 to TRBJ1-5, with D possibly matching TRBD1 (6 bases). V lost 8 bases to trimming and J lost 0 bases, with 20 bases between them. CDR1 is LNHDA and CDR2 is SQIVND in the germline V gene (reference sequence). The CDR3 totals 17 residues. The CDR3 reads CASLAHRADRSNQPQHF. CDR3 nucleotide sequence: TGTGCCAGTCTCGCCCACAGGGCCGACCGTAGCAATCAGCCCCAGCATTTT.

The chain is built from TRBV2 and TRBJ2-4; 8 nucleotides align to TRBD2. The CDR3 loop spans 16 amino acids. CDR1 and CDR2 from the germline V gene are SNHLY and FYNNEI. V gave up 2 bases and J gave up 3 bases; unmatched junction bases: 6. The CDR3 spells CASSETHREGKNIQYF. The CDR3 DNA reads TGTGCCAGCAGTGAAACCCACCGGGAGGGCAAAAACATTCAGTACTTC.

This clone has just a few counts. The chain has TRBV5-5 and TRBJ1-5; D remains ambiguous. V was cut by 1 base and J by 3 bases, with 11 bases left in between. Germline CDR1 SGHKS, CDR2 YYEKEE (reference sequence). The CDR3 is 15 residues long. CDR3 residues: CASSLWVELNQPQHF. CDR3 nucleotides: TGTGCCAGCAGCTTGTGGGTGGAGCTCAATCAGCCCCAGCATTTT.